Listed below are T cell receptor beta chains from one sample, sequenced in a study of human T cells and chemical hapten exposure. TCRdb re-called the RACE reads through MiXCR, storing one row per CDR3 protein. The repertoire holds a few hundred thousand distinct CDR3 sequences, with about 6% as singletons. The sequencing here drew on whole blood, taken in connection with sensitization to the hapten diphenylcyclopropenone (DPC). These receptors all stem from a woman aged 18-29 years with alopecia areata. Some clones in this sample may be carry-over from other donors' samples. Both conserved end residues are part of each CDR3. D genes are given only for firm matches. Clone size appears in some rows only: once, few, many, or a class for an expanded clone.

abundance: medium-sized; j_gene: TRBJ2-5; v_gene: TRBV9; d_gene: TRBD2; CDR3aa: CASNPGGGSQETQYF; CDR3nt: TGTGCCAGCAACCCTGGCGGGGGGTCCCAAGAGACCCAGTACTTC
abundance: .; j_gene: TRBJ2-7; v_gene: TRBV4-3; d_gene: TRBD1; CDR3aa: CASSQGLVSGTGGGEQYF; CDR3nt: TGCGCCAGCAGCCAAGGTCTGGTGTCAGGGACAGGGGGCGGTGAGCAGTACTTC
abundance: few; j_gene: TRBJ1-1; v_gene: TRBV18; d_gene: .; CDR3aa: CASSPGGDKNTEAFF; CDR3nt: TGTGCCAGCTCACCAGGGGGCGATAAGAACACTGAAGCTTTCTTT
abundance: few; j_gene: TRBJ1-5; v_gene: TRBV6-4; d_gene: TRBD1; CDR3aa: CASSLTGGTQPQHF; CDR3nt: TGTGCCAGCAGCCTAACAGGGGGCACTCAGCCCCAGCATTTT
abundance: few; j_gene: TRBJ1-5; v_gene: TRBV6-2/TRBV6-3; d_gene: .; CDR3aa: CASRKGESNQPQHF; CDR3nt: TGTGCCAGCAGGAAAGGGGAATCCAATCAGCCCCAGCATTTT
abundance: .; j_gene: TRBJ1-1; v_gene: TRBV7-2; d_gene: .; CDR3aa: CASSLRDPPRAFF; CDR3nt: TGTGCCAGCAGCTTAAGGGACCCCCCACGGGCTTTCTTT
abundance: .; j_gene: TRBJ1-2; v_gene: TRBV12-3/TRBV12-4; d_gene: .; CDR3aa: CASSTSKIYTF; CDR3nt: TGTGCCAGCAGCACCAGCAAAATTTACACCTTC
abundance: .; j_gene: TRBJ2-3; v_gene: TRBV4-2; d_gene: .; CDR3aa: CASRDGGGTDTQYF; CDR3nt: TGTGCCAGCAGGGACGGAGGCGGCACAGATACGCAGTATTTT
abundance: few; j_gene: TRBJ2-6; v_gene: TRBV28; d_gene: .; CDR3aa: CASSSPGKEGANVLTF; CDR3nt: TGTGCCAGCAGTTCACCAGGGAAGGAGGGGGCCAACGTCCTGACTTTC
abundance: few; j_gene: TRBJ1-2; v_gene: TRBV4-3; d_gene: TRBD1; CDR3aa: CASSQVRTGGFYGYTF; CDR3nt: TGCGCCAGCAGCCAAGTCCGGACAGGGGGCTTCTATGGCTACACCTTC
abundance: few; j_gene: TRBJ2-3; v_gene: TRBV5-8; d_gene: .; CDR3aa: CASSQHRSDTQYF; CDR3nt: TGTGCCAGCAGCCAGCACAGATCAGATACGCAGTATTTT
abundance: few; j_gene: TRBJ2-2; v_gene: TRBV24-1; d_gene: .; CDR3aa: CATSDRAGKNTGELFF; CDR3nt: TGTGCCACCAGTGATCGGGCAGGGAAGAACACCGGGGAGCTGTTTTTT
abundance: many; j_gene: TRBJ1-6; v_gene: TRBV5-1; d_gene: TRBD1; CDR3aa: CASSVDRGPPLHF; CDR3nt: TGCGCCAGCAGCGTGGACAGGGGTCCACCCCTCCACTTT
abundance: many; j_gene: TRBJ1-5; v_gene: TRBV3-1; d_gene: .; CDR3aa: CASSQGRWINQPQHF; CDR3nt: TGTGCCAGCAGCCAGGGGAGGTGGATCAATCAGCCCCAGCATTTT
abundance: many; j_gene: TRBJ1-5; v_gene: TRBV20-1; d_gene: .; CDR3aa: CSAKVSVGNQPQHF; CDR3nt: TGCAGTGCTAAGGTGTCAGTGGGAAATCAGCCCCAGCATTTT
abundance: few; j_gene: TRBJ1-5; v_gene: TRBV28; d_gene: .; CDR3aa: CASSFWPGQTDQPQHF; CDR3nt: TGTGCCAGCAGTTTTTGGCCCGGACAGACCGATCAGCCCCAGCATTTT
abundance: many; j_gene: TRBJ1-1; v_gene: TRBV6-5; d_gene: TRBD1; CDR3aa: CASSTPTGTSEAFF; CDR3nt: TGTGCCAGCAGCACACCGACAGGGACGAGTGAAGCTTTCTTT
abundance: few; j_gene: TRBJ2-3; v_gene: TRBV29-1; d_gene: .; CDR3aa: CSVQGPGDTQYF; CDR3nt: TGCAGCGTACAGGGCCCCGGAGATACGCAGTATTTT
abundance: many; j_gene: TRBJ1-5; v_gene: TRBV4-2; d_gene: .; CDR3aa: CASSQAWANQPQHF; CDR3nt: TGTGCCAGCAGCCAAGCCTGGGCCAATCAGCCCCAGCATTTT
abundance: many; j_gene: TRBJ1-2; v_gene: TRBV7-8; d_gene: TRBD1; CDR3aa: CASSLAGTDYGYTF; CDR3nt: TGTGCCAGCAGCTTAGCCGGGACAGACTATGGCTACACCTTC
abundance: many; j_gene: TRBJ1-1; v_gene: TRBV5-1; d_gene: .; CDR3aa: CASSYTRARQAFF; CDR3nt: TGCGCCAGCAGCTATACGAGGGCTCGACAAGCTTTCTTT
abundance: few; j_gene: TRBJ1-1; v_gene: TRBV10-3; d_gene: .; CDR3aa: CAISEFVNTEAFF; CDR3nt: TGTGCCATCAGTGAGTTTGTGAACACTGAAGCTTTCTTT
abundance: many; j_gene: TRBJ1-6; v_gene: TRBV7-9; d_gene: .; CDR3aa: CASSLGSSETPLHF; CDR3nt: TGTGCCAGCAGCTTAGGTAGTTCGGAGACACCCCTCCACTTT
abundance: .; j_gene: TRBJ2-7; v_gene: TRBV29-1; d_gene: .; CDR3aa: CSVGYPGPNPYEQYF; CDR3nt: TGCAGCGTTGGGTATCCGGGACCCAATCCCTACGAGCAGTACTTC
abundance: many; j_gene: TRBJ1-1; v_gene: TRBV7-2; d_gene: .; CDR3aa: CASSSVNGPGAFF; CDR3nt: TGTGCCAGCAGCTCCGTCAATGGGCCGGGGGCTTTCTTT
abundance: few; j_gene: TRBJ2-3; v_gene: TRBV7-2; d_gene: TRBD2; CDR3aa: CASSVVAGGQADTQYF; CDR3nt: TGTGCCAGCAGCGTCGTAGCGGGGGGGCAGGCAGATACGCAGTATTTT
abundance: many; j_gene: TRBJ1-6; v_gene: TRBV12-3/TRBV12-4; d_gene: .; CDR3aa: CASKQGGSPLHF; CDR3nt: TGTGCCAGCAAACAGGGCGGTTCACCCCTCCACTTT
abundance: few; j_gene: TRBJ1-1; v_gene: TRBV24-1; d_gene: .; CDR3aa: CATSDGTNTEAFF; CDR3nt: TGTGCCACCAGTGACGGGACGAACACTGAAGCTTTCTTT
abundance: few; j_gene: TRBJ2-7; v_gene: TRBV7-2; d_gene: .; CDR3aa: CASSLVADGGYEQYF; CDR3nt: TGTGCCAGCAGCCTAGTCGCGGATGGGGGGTACGAGCAGTACTTC
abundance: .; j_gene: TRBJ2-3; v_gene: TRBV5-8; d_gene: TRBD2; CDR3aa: CASSLESGGATDTQYF; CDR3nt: TGTGCCAGCAGCTTGGAAAGCGGGGGGGCAACAGATACGCAGTATTTT
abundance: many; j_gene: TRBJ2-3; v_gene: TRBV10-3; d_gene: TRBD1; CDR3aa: CATLRGSDINADTQYF; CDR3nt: TGTGCCACCCTCAGGGGGTCTGATATAAACGCAGATACGCAGTATTTT
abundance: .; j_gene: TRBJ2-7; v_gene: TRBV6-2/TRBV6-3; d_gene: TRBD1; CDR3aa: CASSVLQGAPYF; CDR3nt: TGTGCCAGCAGCGTCTTACAGGGGGCTCCATACTTC
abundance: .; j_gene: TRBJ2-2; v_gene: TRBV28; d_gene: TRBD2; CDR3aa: CASQNWGGRTGELFF; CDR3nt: TGTGCCAGCCAAAATTGGGGGGGACGCACCGGGGAGCTGTTTTTT
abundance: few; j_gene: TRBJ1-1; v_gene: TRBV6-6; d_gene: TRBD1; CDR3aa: CASSYHRTGEGTEAFF; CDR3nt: TGTGCCAGCAGTTACCATCGGACAGGGGAAGGCACTGAAGCTTTCTTT
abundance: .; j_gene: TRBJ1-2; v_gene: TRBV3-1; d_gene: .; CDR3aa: CASSQDGGQIIYGYTF; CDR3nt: TGTGCCAGCAGCCAAGATGGGGGGCAGATAATCTATGGCTACACCTTC
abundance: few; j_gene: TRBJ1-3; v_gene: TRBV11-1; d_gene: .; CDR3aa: CASTGSGNTIYF; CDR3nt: TGTGCCAGCACGGGATCTGGAAACACCATATATTTT
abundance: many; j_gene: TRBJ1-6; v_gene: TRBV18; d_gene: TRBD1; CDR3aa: CASRDRADNSPLHF; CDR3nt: TGTGCCAGTCGCGACAGGGCTGATAATTCACCCCTCCACTTT
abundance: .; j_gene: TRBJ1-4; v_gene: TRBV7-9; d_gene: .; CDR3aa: CASGEGSATGEKLFF; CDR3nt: TGTGCCAGCGGTGAGGGAAGTGCAACTGGTGAAAAACTGTTTTTT
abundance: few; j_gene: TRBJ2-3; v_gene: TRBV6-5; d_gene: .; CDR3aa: CASSYSTARTDTQYF; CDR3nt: TGTGCCAGCAGTTACTCGACAGCCCGCACAGATACGCAGTATTTT
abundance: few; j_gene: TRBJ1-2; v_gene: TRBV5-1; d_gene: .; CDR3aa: CASSLVSDYYGYTF; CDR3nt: TGCGCCAGCAGCTTGGTGTCTGACTACTATGGCTACACCTTC
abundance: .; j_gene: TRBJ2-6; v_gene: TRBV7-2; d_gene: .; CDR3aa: CASSLSRDWSGANVLTF; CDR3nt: TGTGCCAGCAGCTTAAGCAGGGATTGGTCTGGGGCCAACGTCCTGACTTTC
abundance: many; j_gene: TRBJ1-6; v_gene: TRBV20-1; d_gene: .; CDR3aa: CSAFFRPDSPLHF; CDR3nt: TGCAGTGCTTTCTTTAGACCCGATTCACCCCTCCACTTT
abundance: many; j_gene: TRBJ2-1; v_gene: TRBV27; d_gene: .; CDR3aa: CASSFSLSPYNEQFF; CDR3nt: TGTGCCAGCAGCTTCAGCCTATCCCCCTACAATGAGCAGTTCTTC
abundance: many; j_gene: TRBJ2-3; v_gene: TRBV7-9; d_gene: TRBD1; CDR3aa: CATSQPPGQGETDTQYF; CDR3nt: TGTGCCACCTCCCAACCCCCGGGACAGGGGGAGACAGATACGCAGTATTTT